One sample yielded the 24 T cell receptor beta chains listed below, sequenced in a study of T cell responses to AZD1222 COVID-19 vaccine. Sequencing was performed with immunoSEQ multiplex PCR; in TCRdb, only in-frame clones are kept and a portion is missing. The sample lists more than 85,000 clones, about four fifths seen once, with 13% to 15% in the top ten. The sequencing used peripheral blood, collected 28 days after the second AZD1222 dose. The receptors were sampled from an adult who received the AZD1222 COVID-19 vaccine.

The V gene is TRBV18, the J gene TRBJ2-1; D gene unclear. This CDR3 region has 17 residues. Between the trimmed V and J ends, which lost 4 bases and 0 bases, there was a span of 16 bases. The germline V gene has CDR1 KGHSH and CDR2 LQKENI. In DNA form, the CDR3 reads TGTGCCAGCTCACAACGGACCGCTTCTAGCTCCTACAATGAGCAGTTCTTC. Translating it yields CASSQRTASSSYNEQFF.

The rearrangement uses TRBV7-9 and TRBJ1-6, with TRBD1 identical over 10 bases. The CDR3 covers 15 residues. V was clipped by 5 bases and J by 7 bases; unmatched bases: 5. CDR1 SEHNR and CDR2 FQNEAQ come from the germline V gene (reference sequence). CDR3: CASSPRDRGNSPLHF. The CDR3 DNA is TGTGCCAGCAGCCCCCGGGACAGGGGCAATTCACCCCTCCACTTT.

Comments on this clone: This sample includes further DNA sequences coding for the same CDR3. The chain couples TRBV3-1 (or the pseudogene TRBV3-2) to TRBJ1-5; D gene uncertain. Trimming took 0 bases from V and 6 from J, leaving 6 bases between them. This CDR3 is built from 13 residues. Germline V gene data show CDR1 as LGHDT and CDR2 as YNNKEL (reference sequence). CDR3 sequence reads: CASSQDEVQPQHF. The DNA of the CDR3 is TGTGCCAGCAGCCAAGATGAGGTTCAGCCCCAGCATTTT.

This chain connects TRBV29-1 to TRBJ1-1, with a possible D match to TRBD1 (5 bases). Germline V CDR1 and CDR2: SQVTM, ANQGSEA. The V end was cut by 6 bases, the J end by 4 bases, with 12 bases between. This CDR3 spans 12 amino acids. The CDR3 sequence: CSVHPGGTEAFF. Written as DNA, the CDR3 is TGCAGCGTCCATCCCGGGGGCACTGAAGCTTTCTTT.

The CDR3 region has the DNA TGCAGCGTTGGAGTCGGCTCCATGAACACTGAAGCTTTCTTT. Amino acids: CSVGVGSMNTEAFF. The V call is TRBV29-1, the J call TRBJ1-1; D unresolved. The CDR3 loop spans 14 amino acids. The ends were cut back, 4 bases at V and 0 bases at J, with 12 bases in the middle. Germline V lookup: CDR1 SQVTM, CDR2 ANQGSEA.

This chain connects TRBV7-2 to TRBJ2-5, with TRBD2 matching 8 bases. The V gene's germline CDR1 is SGHTA and CDR2 FQGNSA. The CDR3 has 11 amino acids. The junction had 3 bases not matched to a gene; V was cut back by 8 bases and J by 7 bases. This CDR3 is CASRGGVTQYF. In DNA, the CDR3 is TGTGCCAGCCGGGGGGGGGTGACCCAGTACTTC.

The rearrangement uses TRBV7-3 and TRBJ1-1, with D hard to call. This CDR3 is 14 amino acids long. The germline V gene encodes CDR1 SGHTA and CDR2 FQGTGA. V lost 4 bases to trimming and J lost 7 bases, with 16 bases between them. CDR3 loop: CASSSKLKGDEAFF. The CDR3 DNA is TGTGCCAGCAGCTCCAAACTTAAGGGCGATGAAGCTTTCTTT.

J is TRBJ2-2 and V is TRBV27; D is possibly TRBD1 (6 bases). Germline CDR1 is MNHEY and CDR2 is SMNVEV (reference sequence). This CDR3 is 16 amino acids long. V was pared by 0 bases and J by 6 bases, with 14 bases between. CDR3 in amino acids: CASSLSMQGLSGELFF. DNA for the CDR3: TGTGCCAGCAGTTTATCGATGCAGGGGCTATCCGGGGAGCTGTTTTTT.

This chain connects TRBV7-8 to TRBJ1-1, with TRBD1 matching over 8 bases. J gave up 1 base and V 5 bases, and 6 bases lay outside the gene matches. This CDR3 spans 15 amino acids. CDR1 and CDR2 (germline): SGHVS, FQNEAQ. The CDR3 loop is CASSTDRGGNTEAFF. The CDR3 DNA sequence: TGTGCCAGCAGCACAGACAGGGGCGGGAACACTGAAGCTTTCTTT.

The genes are TRBV7-9 and TRBJ2-3; the D is unclear. The V end lost 5 bases, the J end lost 2 bases, and 8 bases lay between the germline ends. The CDR3 spans 13 residues. The germline gives CDR1 SEHNR, CDR2 FQNEAQ (reference sequence). The CDR3 loop is CASSIHTTDTQYF. DNA of the CDR3: TGTGCCAGCAGCATTCACACCACAGATACGCAGTATTTT.

This clone was counted a few times. This chain joins TRBV20-1 and TRBJ1-5; D gene unclear. V was pared by 7 bases and J by 8 bases, with 9 bases between. Germline V CDR1 and CDR2: DFQATT, SNEGSKA (reference sequence). The CDR3 covers 10 residues. The CDR3 region has the DNA TGCAGTGGTACGGGCAAGCCCCAGCATTTT. As protein: CSGTGKPQHF.

In this sample, this clone turned up once. The rearrangement joins TRBV24-1 to TRBJ2-5; 8 bases map to TRBD1. Germline lookup yields CDR1 KGHDR and CDR2 SFDVKD. The CDR3 loop spans 14 amino acids. V lost 5 bases to trimming and J lost 2 bases; unmatched junction nucleotides: 3. The chain's CDR3 is CATSGRTGQETQYF. In DNA, the CDR3 is TGTGCCACCAGTGGTCGGACAGGGCAAGAGACCCAGTACTTC.

This clone was seen more than once but under ten times. The CDR3 DNA sequence: TGTGCCAGCAGTTACGGGGAAGGTCAGCCCCAGCATTTT. Amino acids: CASSYGEGQPQHF. The rearrangement links TRBV6-5 to TRBJ1-5; D is uncertain. The ends were cut back, 2 bases at V and 6 bases at J, with 8 bases in the middle. The CDR3 contains 13 residues. Looked up from germline, CDR1 is MNHEY and CDR2 is SVGAGI.

This chain's CDR3 is CATSRRGGSYNEQFF. CDR3 DNA: TGTGCCACCAGTCGCCGAGGGGGTTCCTACAATGAGCAGTTCTTC. This rearrangement joins TRBV24-1 to TRBJ2-1; TRBD1 is a possible D gene (6 bases). V lost 6 bases, J lost 1 base, and 12 bases lay in between. Germline V gene lookup returns CDR1 KGHDR and CDR2 SFDVKD. The CDR3 runs to 15 residues.

The chain links TRBV7-9 to TRBJ2-6, with D maybe TRBD1 (6 bases). From germline, CDR1 is SEHNR and CDR2 FQNEAQ (reference sequence). The V and J ends lost 3 bases and 0 bases respectively, with 12 bases between them. The CDR3 is 17 residues long. CDR3 in DNA: TGTGCCAGCAGCTTCTCCAGGGGAAACTCTGGGGCCAACGTCCTGACTTTC. Its protein is CASSFSRGNSGANVLTF.

The chain couples TRBV9 to TRBJ1-2; 8 bases are shared with TRBD1. Germline loops: CDR1 SGDLS, CDR2 YYNGEE. The CDR3 is 19 amino acids. The J segment lost 3 bases and the V segment lost 5 bases, leaving 21 bases of the junction unmatched. DNA of the CDR3: TGTGCCAGCAGAACGAACCTACAGGGGGGACGCAGCTCATACTATGGCTACACCTTC. This gives the protein CASRTNLQGGRSSYYGYTF.

This rearrangement joins TRBV5-6 to TRBJ1-4; D is undetermined. V dropped 1 base and J dropped 4 bases, with 11 bases sitting between them. The V gene's germline CDR1 is SGHDT and CDR2 YYEEEE. CDR3 size: 15 residues. The CDR3 loop is CASSLQAGLNEKLFF. DNA of the CDR3: TGTGCCAGCAGCTTGCAAGCAGGCCTTAATGAAAAACTGTTTTTT.

The V gene is TRBV6-2 or TRBV6-3, the J gene TRBJ1-3; 9 nucleotides agree with TRBD1. V gave up 0 bases and J gave up 2 bases; unmatched junction bases: 2. This CDR3 has 16 amino acids. Germline V lookup: CDR1 MNHEY, CDR2 SVGEGT. DNA for the CDR3: TGTGCCAGCAGTTACTCGGACAGGGGCGCTGGAAACACCATATATTTT. Translating gives CASSYSDRGAGNTIYF.

This clone was counted a single time. V gene TRBV9 combines with J gene TRBJ1-1; TRBD1 matches at 8 bases. V dropped 0 bases and J dropped 0; count of bases not matched to a gene: 7. The CDR3 is 17 residues long. Per the germline V gene, CDR1 is SGDLS and CDR2 is YYNGEE. The CDR3 sequence: CASSVGGTGVLNTEAFF. The DNA for the CDR3 is TGTGCCAGCAGCGTAGGGGGGACAGGAGTACTGAACACTGAAGCTTTCTTT.

This chain uses TRBV6-5 with TRBJ2-7, with D hard to call. V shed 7 bases and J shed 5 bases, with 18 bases lying between them. Germline CDR1 reads MNHEY; CDR2 reads SVGAGI. The CDR3 consists of 14 residues. CDR3 bases: TGTGCCAGCATCTTTCTGGGTCTTGGGGACGAGCAGTACTTC. This gives the protein CASIFLGLGDEQYF.

This sequence joins TRBV2 and TRBJ1-1; D is perhaps TRBD1 (5 bases). Germline assignment: CDR1 SNHLY and CDR2 FYNNEI. This CDR3 is 13 amino acids long. The V end was cut by 11 bases, the J end by 4 bases, with 17 bases between. The CDR3 DNA follows: TGTGCCGCCGGGCAGGGAGGAGTCACTGAAGCTTTCTTT. Amino acid sequence: CAAGQGGVTEAFF. Supplemented by reference TRBV2 and TRBJ1-1, the full variable domain reads EPEVTQTPSHQVTQMGQEVILRCVPISNHLYFYWYRQILGQKVEFLVSFYNNEISEKSEIFDDQFSVERPDGSNFTLKIRSTKLEDSAMYFCAAGQGGVTEAFFGQGTRLTVV.

The chain uses TRBV19 and TRBJ2-7, with 7 bases matching TRBD2. V shed 6 bases, J shed 7 bases, and the junction held 6 bases outside the gene matches. In germline, CDR1 is LNHDA, CDR2 SQIVND (reference sequence). This CDR3 is 12 amino acids long. CDR3 sequence: CASRGAGQEQYF. CDR3 sequence (DNA): TGTGCCAGTAGAGGAGCGGGGCAGGAGCAGTACTTC.

This chain connects TRBV7-9 to TRBJ2-7; 11 bases agree with TRBD2. The CDR3 runs to 16 residues. Germline CDR1 SEHNR, CDR2 FQNEAQ (reference sequence). The V segment lost 2 bases and the J segment 4 bases; nucleotides outside the gene matches: 7. The chain's CDR3 is CASSLTSGRSGYEQYF. The CDR3 DNA follows: TGTGCCAGCAGCTTAACTAGCGGGAGATCGGGGTACGAGCAGTACTTC.

The V and J genes are TRBV19 and TRBJ1-5; D is possibly TRBD1 (5 bases). CDR1 and CDR2 from the germline V gene are LNHDA and SQIVND (reference sequence). With 1 base removed from V and 6 bases from J, the gap between germline ends came to 10 bases. This CDR3 spans 14 amino acids. The CDR3, as DNA: TGTGCCAGTAGTATAGTGGGGGATCGTCAGCCCCAGCATTTT. Translating it yields CASSIVGDRQPQHF.